These 8 T cell receptor beta chains originate from one sample sequenced in a study of PD-1 blockade in classical Hodgkin lymphoma. Sequenced by immunoSEQ multiplex PCR; TCRdb stores in-frame clones only, minus some. The sample records roughly 41,000 clones, 60% to 80% being singletons. Documented time point: cycle 4 day 1 (C4D1), after less than seven weeks of nivolumab. No patient escaped relapse after autologous stem cell transplantation, and brentuximab vedotin exposure varied. The sequencing used peripheral blood mononuclear cells (PBMCs), collected before the fourth cycle of nivolumab. The receptors stem from a human donor with classical Hodgkin lymphoma.

V and J are TRBV27 and TRBJ1-2, with TRBD1 identical over 8 bases. The CDR3 covers 15 residues. Unmatched junction bases numbered 8, after V lost 3 bases and J lost 5 bases. Germline-derived CDR1 and CDR2 are MNHEY and SMNVEV (reference sequence). The DNA of the CDR3 is TGTGCCAGCAGTTTCTCAGGGGGCGGTTATTATGGCTACACCTTC. Translating gives CASSFSGGGYYGYTF.

The chain links TRBV6-5 to TRBJ1-4; tentatively, D is TRBD1 (5 bases). The CDR3 contains 15 residues. The V gene's germline CDR1 is MNHEY and CDR2 SVGAGI. V lost 6 bases and J lost 5, with 16 bases in between. CDR3 DNA sequence: TGTGCCAGCAGCCCTGTCTGGGGGGGAAATGAAAAACTGTTTTTT. It encodes CASSPVWGGNEKLFF.

J is TRBJ2-5 and V is TRBV11-3; D uncertain. The V and J ends lost 5 bases and 4 bases respectively, with 8 bases between them. Germline CDR1 SGHNT, CDR2 YENEEA. CDR3 length equals 12 residues. Written as DNA, the CDR3 is TGTGCCAGCAGCGCGACGGGAGAGACCCAGTACTTC. Translating it yields CASSATGETQYF. The entire variable domain, with the rest obtained from reference TRBV11-3 and TRBJ2-5, is as follows: EAGVVQSPRYKIIEKKQPVAFWCNPISGHNTLYWYLQNLGQGPELLIRYENEEAVDDSQLPKDRFSAERLKGVDSTLKIQPAELGDSAVYLCASSATGETQYFGPGTRLLVL.

The chain is built from TRBV27 and TRBJ1-2; 7 bases are shared with TRBD1. This CDR3 spans 14 amino acids. Germline assignment: CDR1 MNHEY and CDR2 SMNVEV (reference sequence). V dropped 5 bases and J dropped 5; count of bases not matched to a gene: 8. CDR3 protein: CASSPNRGGYGYTF. The CDR3 nucleotides are TGTGCCAGCAGTCCCAACAGGGGAGGGTATGGCTACACCTTC.

The genes are TRBV15 and TRBJ2-1; D unclear. The CDR3 spans 12 residues. Trimming shortened V by 4 bases and J by 5 bases, and 6 bases separated the two germline ends. Germline CDR1 and CDR2: LNHNV and YYDKDF (reference sequence). This CDR3 is CATSIDDNEQFF. The CDR3 bases are TGTGCCACCAGCATTGATGACAATGAGCAGTTCTTC. The full variable domain, its missing parts supplied by reference TRBV15 and TRBJ2-1, is DAMVIQNPRYQVTQFGKPVTLSCSQTLNHNVMYWYQQKSSQAPKLLFHYYDKDFNNEADTPDNFQSRRPNTSFCFLDIRSPGLGDTAMYLCATSIDDNEQFFGPGTRLTVL.

The table lists this clone with a few counts. The chain employs TRBV15 and TRBJ1-1; TRBD1 matches at 7 bases. Per the germline V gene, CDR1 is LNHNV and CDR2 is YYDKDF (reference sequence). The CDR3 covers 15 residues. Trimming removed 0 bases from V and 6 bases from J; junction bases left unmatched: 7. The CDR3 DNA reads as TGTGCCACCAGCAGAGAGTCAGGGGGTTGGGCTGAAGCTTTCTTT. Protein: CATSRESGGWAEAFF.

This clone turned up a few times. The V call is TRBV9, the J call TRBJ2-6, with D unresolved. The CDR3 runs to 14 residues. From germline, CDR1 is SGDLS and CDR2 YYNGEE. V was trimmed by 3 bases and J by 0 bases, leaving 4 bases between them. This chain's CDR3 is CASSDTSGANVLTF. In DNA, the CDR3 is TGTGCCAGCAGCGACACCTCTGGGGCCAACGTCCTGACTTTC.

This clone was observed a few times. The rearrangement joins TRBV9 to TRBJ2-3; D uncertain. The CDR3 spans 13 residues. Germline loops: CDR1 SGDLS, CDR2 YYNGEE. V was cut by 2 bases and J by 3 bases, with 7 bases left in between. The CDR3 protein is CASSVEWTDTQYF. DNA of the CDR3: TGTGCCAGCAGCGTGGAGTGGACAGATACGCAGTATTTT.